These T cell receptor beta chains were read from a single sample in a study of blood T cell repertoires in COVID-19. Some clones are missing from TCRdb's copy, which holds only in-frame ones; the method was immunoSEQ multiplex PCR. The table has 69,000 or so clones, about 82% seen once; the top ten hold roughly 4.8%. Sequenced material: peripheral blood. The source is a woman at least 80 years old with active or convalescent COVID-19. Each CDR3 is given with its conserved first and last residue. Fields, in order: V gene, J gene, D gene, clone size, CDR3 DNA, CDR3 protein. A D gene is named only where the DNA matches it firmly. Clone size is shown for a subset of rows, as once, few, many or a class of expanded clone.

v_gene: TRBV5-6; j_gene: TRBJ2-2; d_gene: NA; abundance: NA; CDR3nt: TGTGCCAGCAGCTTGGCGTCAGGCTCCGGGGAGCTGTTTTTT; CDR3aa: CASSLASGSGELFF
v_gene: TRBV6-2/TRBV6-3; j_gene: TRBJ1-1; d_gene: NA; abundance: few; CDR3nt: TGTGCCAGCAGTCGGGGGTACACTGAAGCTTTCTTT; CDR3aa: CASSRGYTEAFF
v_gene: TRBV7-3; j_gene: TRBJ2-1; d_gene: TRBD2; abundance: NA; CDR3nt: TGTGCCAGCAGCTCGACTAGCGGCCGCCACAATGAGCAGTTCTTC; CDR3aa: CASSSTSGRHNEQFF
v_gene: TRBV18; j_gene: TRBJ2-1; d_gene: TRBD2; abundance: NA; CDR3nt: TGTGCCAGCTCACTGACTAGCGGGAACAATGAGCAGTTCTTC; CDR3aa: CASSLTSGNNEQFF
v_gene: TRBV11-2; j_gene: TRBJ1-3; d_gene: NA; abundance: NA; CDR3nt: TGTGCCAGCAGCCCTCATCGGGGATCCTCTGGAAACACCATATATTTT; CDR3aa: CASSPHRGSSGNTIYF
v_gene: TRBV5-8; j_gene: TRBJ1-5; d_gene: TRBD1; abundance: NA; CDR3nt: TGTGCCAGCAGCTTTACAAAACAGGGGGCTCCGAGCAATCAGCCCCAGCATTTT; CDR3aa: CASSFTKQGAPSNQPQHF
v_gene: TRBV24-1; j_gene: TRBJ2-1; d_gene: TRBD2; abundance: once; CDR3nt: TGTGCCACCAGGGCGGGAGGGCCGGTAACCTACAATGAGCAGTTCTTC; CDR3aa: CATRAGGPVTYNEQFF
v_gene: TRBV7-2; j_gene: TRBJ1-6; d_gene: NA; abundance: NA; CDR3nt: TGTGCCAGCAGACCCGACAGCCCCCAAGATTCACCCCTCCACTTT; CDR3aa: CASRPDSPQDSPLHF
v_gene: TRBV3-1/TRBV3-2; j_gene: TRBJ2-1; d_gene: NA; abundance: NA; CDR3nt: TGTGCCAGCAGCCAGTTGGTAGCGGTGTACAATGAGCAGTTCTTC; CDR3aa: CASSQLVAVYNEQFF
v_gene: TRBV30; j_gene: TRBJ1-2; d_gene: NA; abundance: NA; CDR3nt: TGTGCCTGGAGTGTACTGGCTAACTATGGCTACACCTTC; CDR3aa: CAWSVLANYGYTF
v_gene: TRBV2; j_gene: TRBJ1-2; d_gene: TRBD1; abundance: NA; CDR3nt: TGTGCCAGCAGTATCCGGACAGGGGGCTATGGCTACACCTTC; CDR3aa: CASSIRTGGYGYTF
v_gene: TRBV5-1; j_gene: TRBJ1-2; d_gene: NA; abundance: NA; CDR3nt: TGCGCCAGCAGCTTGTCGACAGCTACTAACTATGGCTACACCTTC; CDR3aa: CASSLSTATNYGYTF
v_gene: TRBV3-1/TRBV3-2; j_gene: TRBJ2-7; d_gene: NA; abundance: NA; CDR3nt: TGTGCCACCCCGGGTCCGCCGCCCTACGAGCAGTACTTC; CDR3aa: CATPGPPPYEQYF
v_gene: TRBV28; j_gene: TRBJ2-7; d_gene: NA; abundance: NA; CDR3nt: TGTGCCAGCAGACCCGGGGTCCCCTACGAGCAGTACTTC; CDR3aa: CASRPGVPYEQYF
v_gene: TRBV29-1; j_gene: TRBJ2-5; d_gene: TRBD2; abundance: NA; CDR3nt: TGCAGCTTCAGTTGGGAGGGCCGAGGGGAGACCCAGTACTTC; CDR3aa: CSFSWEGRGETQYF
v_gene: TRBV19; j_gene: TRBJ2-4; d_gene: NA; abundance: NA; CDR3nt: TGTGCCAGTAGTAGCGACAGAACCAAAAACATTCAGTACTTC; CDR3aa: CASSSDRTKNIQYF
v_gene: TRBV5-1; j_gene: TRBJ1-3; d_gene: TRBD1; abundance: NA; CDR3nt: TGCGCCAGCCGGGAGACAGGGGGTCACACCATATATTTT; CDR3aa: CASRETGGHTIYF
v_gene: TRBV5-5; j_gene: TRBJ1-2; d_gene: TRBD1; abundance: NA; CDR3nt: TGTGCCAGCAGCTCGCCGGGACAGATTAACTATGGCTACACCTTC; CDR3aa: CASSSPGQINYGYTF
v_gene: TRBV28; j_gene: TRBJ1-2; d_gene: TRBD1; abundance: NA; CDR3nt: TGTGCCAGCAGTCCACTGGACAGGCATGGCTACACCTTC; CDR3aa: CASSPLDRHGYTF
v_gene: TRBV28; j_gene: TRBJ2-3; d_gene: NA; abundance: NA; CDR3nt: TGTGCCAGCAGTTTGCGGGGGCGTGGGACAGATACGCAGTATTTT; CDR3aa: CASSLRGRGTDTQYF
v_gene: TRBV28; j_gene: TRBJ2-7; d_gene: TRBD1; abundance: once; CDR3nt: TGTGCCAGCAGTTTAACGGTGGCAGGGGGCTACGAGCAGTACTTC; CDR3aa: CASSLTVAGGYEQYF
v_gene: TRBV28; j_gene: TRBJ2-7; d_gene: TRBD2; abundance: NA; CDR3nt: TGTGCCAGCAGTTCGCCAATGACTAGCGGGGGGGTCATCTTCTACGAGCAGTACTTC; CDR3aa: CASSSPMTSGGVIFYEQYF
v_gene: TRBV5-1; j_gene: TRBJ1-2; d_gene: NA; abundance: few; CDR3nt: TGCGCCAGCAGCATGATAGGTGCAGGGGACGTTTATGGCTACACCTTC; CDR3aa: CASSMIGAGDVYGYTF
v_gene: TRBV15; j_gene: TRBJ1-1; d_gene: TRBD1; abundance: NA; CDR3nt: TGTGCCACCAGCAGATCCGGCACAGGGGCTGAAGCTTTCTTT; CDR3aa: CATSRSGTGAEAFF
v_gene: TRBV9; j_gene: TRBJ1-3; d_gene: NA; abundance: NA; CDR3nt: TGTGCCAGCAGCCCCAAACAGGGTTTCGGAAACACCATATATTTT; CDR3aa: CASSPKQGFGNTIYF
v_gene: TRBV4-3; j_gene: TRBJ1-4; d_gene: TRBD1; abundance: once; CDR3nt: TGCGCCAGCAGCCAAGACGGACAGGGAAACGAAAAACTGTTTTTT; CDR3aa: CASSQDGQGNEKLFF
v_gene: TRBV11-2; j_gene: TRBJ1-3; d_gene: NA; abundance: NA; CDR3nt: TGTGCCAGCAGCTTCTTTGCTGGAAACACCATATATTTT; CDR3aa: CASSFFAGNTIYF
v_gene: TRBV28; j_gene: TRBJ2-5; d_gene: NA; abundance: NA; CDR3nt: TGTGCCAGCAGTGATACTCCGCTACAGCAAGAGACCCAGTACTTC; CDR3aa: CASSDTPLQQETQYF
v_gene: TRBV5-1; j_gene: TRBJ2-7; d_gene: TRBD1; abundance: NA; CDR3nt: TGCGCCAGCAGCCCCGGACAGGTTAGCTACGAGCAGTACTTC; CDR3aa: CASSPGQVSYEQYF
v_gene: TRBV5-6; j_gene: TRBJ1-2; d_gene: TRBD1; abundance: NA; CDR3nt: TGTGCCAGCAGCTTGTTCGCAGGGGGCAGTGGCTACACCTTC; CDR3aa: CASSLFAGGSGYTF
v_gene: TRBV6-5; j_gene: TRBJ1-2; d_gene: NA; abundance: NA; CDR3nt: TGTGCCACTAGCACGGTTAACTATGGCTACACCTTC; CDR3aa: CATSTVNYGYTF
v_gene: TRBV7-3; j_gene: TRBJ2-4; d_gene: NA; abundance: NA; CDR3nt: TGTGCCAGCAGCTTAACGCCAGGGGCCAAAAACATTCAGTACTTC; CDR3aa: CASSLTPGAKNIQYF
v_gene: TRBV3-1/TRBV3-2; j_gene: TRBJ1-1; d_gene: NA; abundance: few; CDR3nt: TGTGCCAGCAGCCTTGCTAGTGAAGCTTTCTTT; CDR3aa: CASSLASEAFF
v_gene: TRBV5-6; j_gene: TRBJ1-1; d_gene: NA; abundance: NA; CDR3nt: TGTGCCAGCAGCTTGTCCGGGGCGGGGGGTAGCGGTTTGTACACTGAAGCTTTCTTT; CDR3aa: CASSLSGAGGSGLYTEAFF
v_gene: TRBV20-1; j_gene: TRBJ2-7; d_gene: TRBD2; abundance: NA; CDR3nt: TGCAGTGCTAGTCCCGGGGAGGGAATTACCTACGAGCAGTACTTC; CDR3aa: CSASPGEGITYEQYF
v_gene: TRBV11-3; j_gene: TRBJ2-3; d_gene: NA; abundance: once; CDR3nt: TGTGCCAGCAGCTTGAGACTAGACAGGCAGTATTTT; CDR3aa: CASSLRLDRQYF
v_gene: TRBV11-2; j_gene: TRBJ2-2; d_gene: TRBD1; abundance: NA; CDR3nt: TGTGCCAGCAGCATACGACAGGGCACCGGGGAGCTGTTTTTT; CDR3aa: CASSIRQGTGELFF
v_gene: TRBV11-3; j_gene: TRBJ2-7; d_gene: TRBD1; abundance: NA; CDR3nt: TGTGCCAGCAGCTCGGGACAGGGGAACGAGCAGTACTTC; CDR3aa: CASSSGQGNEQYF
v_gene: TRBV10-3; j_gene: TRBJ1-1; d_gene: NA; abundance: NA; CDR3nt: TGTGCCACCGCAGGGGACACTGAAGCTTTCTTT; CDR3aa: CATAGDTEAFF
v_gene: TRBV30; j_gene: TRBJ1-3; d_gene: NA; abundance: NA; CDR3nt: TGTGCCTGGAGACTCCCGGGGAGGTCTGGAAACACCATATATTTT; CDR3aa: CAWRLPGRSGNTIYF
v_gene: TRBV28; j_gene: TRBJ2-1; d_gene: TRBD1; abundance: once; CDR3nt: TGTGCCAGCAGTGGCGGACAGGGATTATACAATGAGCAGTTCTTC; CDR3aa: CASSGGQGLYNEQFF
v_gene: TRBV4-3; j_gene: TRBJ2-3; d_gene: NA; abundance: NA; CDR3nt: TGCGCCAGCAGCCAAGATCCGCTAGCGTCTAGCACAGATACGCAGTATTTT; CDR3aa: CASSQDPLASSTDTQYF
v_gene: TRBV19; j_gene: TRBJ1-2; d_gene: TRBD1; abundance: NA; CDR3nt: TGTGCCAGTAAGAGTGAGAGAACCGGGACAGGGGCCTATGGCTACACCTTC; CDR3aa: CASKSERTGTGAYGYTF
v_gene: TRBV19; j_gene: TRBJ1-5; d_gene: NA; abundance: NA; CDR3nt: TGTGCCAGTAGATCGAGCCCTGGGAGTTTTAGCAATCAGCCCCAGCATTTT; CDR3aa: CASRSSPGSFSNQPQHF
v_gene: TRBV14; j_gene: TRBJ1-4; d_gene: NA; abundance: NA; CDR3nt: TGTGCCAGCAGCCAAGATGCGGGGGACTACGAAAAACTGTTTTTT; CDR3aa: CASSQDAGDYEKLFF
v_gene: TRBV30; j_gene: TRBJ1-4; d_gene: NA; abundance: once; CDR3nt: TGTGCCTGGAGTCCTAGGGGGGAAAAACTGTTTTTT; CDR3aa: CAWSPRGEKLFF
v_gene: TRBV20-1; j_gene: TRBJ1-5; d_gene: NA; abundance: NA; CDR3nt: TGCAGTGCTCTGGGCTATCAGCCCCAGCATTTT; CDR3aa: CSALGYQPQHF
v_gene: TRBV19; j_gene: TRBJ1-5; d_gene: NA; abundance: NA; CDR3nt: TGTGCCAGTAGTATAGAGGGGCCCCAAGCATTTAGCAATCAGCCCCAGCATTTT; CDR3aa: CASSIEGPQAFSNQPQHF
v_gene: TRBV6-5; j_gene: TRBJ1-3; d_gene: NA; abundance: NA; CDR3nt: TGTGCCAGCAGTTACTCGGCAGGTTCCTCTGGAAACACCATATATTTT; CDR3aa: CASSYSAGSSGNTIYF
v_gene: TRBV7-3; j_gene: TRBJ1-1; d_gene: TRBD1; abundance: once; CDR3nt: TGTGCCAGCAGCTTACAGGGGGGGAACACTGAAGCTTTCTTT; CDR3aa: CASSLQGGNTEAFF
v_gene: TRBV28; j_gene: TRBJ2-2; d_gene: NA; abundance: NA; CDR3nt: TGTGCCAGCAGTTTTGGGACAAACACCGGGGAGCTGTTTTTT; CDR3aa: CASSFGTNTGELFF
v_gene: TRBV6-5; j_gene: TRBJ2-2; d_gene: NA; abundance: NA; CDR3nt: TGTGCCAGCAGTTACCAGGGGCCCACCGGGGAGCTGTTTTTT; CDR3aa: CASSYQGPTGELFF